The clone carrying this TCR beta chain showed up many times. Its antigen is as yet unknown. These data are taken from a study of T cells in Graves' hyperthyroidism and ophthalmopathy. Clinical symptoms, serum thyroxine, TRAb, thyroid ultrasound and orbital computed tomography established diagnosis. It was at first hyperthyroidism diagnosis, before any ophthalmopathy symptoms, that the blood sample was taken. General study points: Blood held most thyroid clonotypes expanded above 0.001 frequency.

The CDR3 is 18 amino acids. The V end lost 4 bases, the J end lost 2 bases, and 21 bases lay between the germline ends. Germline CDR1 reads MNHGY; CDR2 reads SVAAGI. Amplification of TCR beta CDR3 regions used RNA as the template. The HTBI set primed first-round TCR CDR3 RT-PCR. TCRdb reprocessed the multiplex PCR reads with MiXCR, giving one entry per CDR3 protein. The sample holds some 600,000 distinct CDR3 sequences, roughly 14% seen once. The source is a woman in her 30s with Graves' hyperthyroidism that later progressed to Graves' ophthalmopathy. The sequenced material came from blood. The rearrangement joins TRBV6-9 to TRBJ1-3, with a weak D call TRBD1 (5 bases). In DNA form, the CDR3 reads TGTGCCAGCAGTTTATGGGCCTTGGGACCAAGAGCTGGAAACACCATATATTTT. Its protein product is CASSLWALGPRAGNTIYF.